The subject of this entry is one T cell receptor (beta chain). The CDR3 consists of 13 residues. The V end was cut by 8 bases, the J end by 1 base, with 12 bases between. From germline, CDR1 is SNHLY and CDR2 FYNNEI. In every patient, relapse followed autologous stem cell transplantation, while exposure to brentuximab vedotin differed. The data derive from a study of PD-1 blockade in classical Hodgkin lymphoma. Study as a whole: Once every 2 weeks, patients received intravenous nivolumab at 3 mg/kg.

TCRdb's copy holds only in-frame clones and misses some; the assay was immunoSEQ multiplex PCR. Of about 26,000 clones listed, approximately 67% were seen once; the top ten hold roughly 12%. The specimen comprised peripheral blood mononuclear cells (PBMCs), sampled before the second cycle of nivolumab. This receptor was taken from a human donor with classical Hodgkin lymphoma. This chain uses TRBV2 with TRBJ2-7; either TRBD1 or TRBD2 may fit D (6 bases each). The CDR3 loop reads CASGGTFSYEQYF. CDR3 nucleotide sequence: TGTGCCAGCGGAGGGACATTTTCCTACGAGCAGTACTTC.